The clone carrying this TCR beta chain was detected a few times. Its antigen is unknown. One entry per CDR3 protein results from TCRdb running MiXCR on the RT-PCR reads. The table has 490,000 or so distinct CDR3 sequences, around 8% seen once. This specimen comes from a study of response to subunit inactivated influenza vaccine. Findings of the study overall: New T cells are recruited in small numbers by each seasonal influenza vaccination, according to the authors' suggestion.

The germline V gene encodes CDR1 SGHVS and CDR2 FNYEAQ. This CDR3 spans 15 amino acids. The junction had 6 bases not matched to a gene; V was cut back by 1 base and J by 6 bases. The sequence derives from a man between 50 and 70 years old who received an inactivated influenza vaccine. The sequenced sample was PBMCs from blood, obtained roughly 24 months after vaccination. This chain connects TRBV7-6 to TRBJ2-7, with 10 bases aligning to TRBD1. CDR3: CASSLVAGQGVEQYF. The DNA of the CDR3 is TGTGCCAGCAGCTTAGTGGCAGGACAGGGGGTCGAGCAGTACTTC.